A single sample gave rise to the 9 T cell receptor beta chains below, sequenced in a study of T cells after yellow fever vaccination. TCRdb re-called the 5' RACE reads with MiXCR, one entry per CDR3 protein. The data contain some 500,000 distinct CDR3 sequences, less than 15% of them singletons. This material consisted of PBMCs, taken on the day of the yellow fever booster vaccination. The receptors derive from a man aged 25 to 40 who received the YFV17D yellow fever vaccine.

The chain carries TRBV5-1 and TRBJ2-5; D is ambiguous. Germline CDR1 and CDR2: SGHRS and YFSETQ. The V end was cut by 1 base, the J end by 5 bases, with 12 bases between. This CDR3 has 14 amino acids. The CDR3 DNA is TGCGCCAGCAGCTTGCAAAGCTTATCGGAGACCCAGTACTTC. Translated, it gives CASSLQSLSETQYF.

This clonotype has only a few counts. The rearrangement uses TRBV20-1 and TRBJ2-3; TRBD2 agrees at 9 bases. V dropped 2 bases and J dropped 1; count of bases not matched to a gene: 1. The CDR3 spans 14 residues. From germline, CDR1 is DFQATT and CDR2 SNEGSKA (reference sequence). The CDR3 nucleotides are TGCAGTGCTAGACGCGGGAGGGGCACAGATACGCAGTATTTT. Protein: CSARRGRGTDTQYF.

The gene calls are TRBV20-1 and TRBJ2-4; 11 positions match TRBD2. In germline, CDR1 is DFQATT, CDR2 SNEGSKA (reference sequence). This CDR3 comprises 13 residues. J lost 9 bases, V lost 6 bases, and 7 bases had no gene match. The CDR3 DNA follows: TGCAGTGCCAAGACTAGCGGGATTGGCATTCAGTACTTC. Its translation: CSAKTSGIGIQYF.

V usage is TRBV4-3 and J usage is TRBJ2-7; 9 bases agree with TRBD2. Germline CDR1 reads LGHNA; CDR2 reads YSLEER. V was pared by 4 bases and J by 0 bases, with 10 bases of the junction left unmatched. The CDR3 totals 17 residues. CDR3 in amino acids: CASSPGLSGGSSYEQYF. CDR3 in DNA: TGCGCCAGCAGCCCGGGCCTTAGCGGGGGTAGCTCCTACGAGCAGTACTTC.

This clonotype was detected a few times. This chain connects TRBV20-1 to TRBJ1-1; TRBD1 might be the D (5 bases). This CDR3 has 14 amino acids. Trimming took off 3 bases at V and 6 bases at J, with 17 bases between the two ends. Per germline, CDR1 DFQATT and CDR2 SNEGSKA (reference sequence). The CDR3 sequence is CSASTSGGYSEAFF. The DNA of the CDR3 is TGCAGTGCTAGTACGTCTGGGGGGTACTCTGAAGCTTTCTTT.

The rearrangement links TRBV7-2 to TRBJ2-7, with D perhaps matching TRBD2 (6 bases). CDR3 size: 15 residues. In germline, CDR1 is SGHTA, CDR2 FQGNSA. Trimming cost V 1 base and J 4 bases, with 14 bases left between them. The CDR3 DNA sequence: TGTGCCAGCAGCTTAGAGGCCGGGAGTTATTACGAGCAGTACTTC. Translated: CASSLEAGSYYEQYF. Filled out from reference TRBV7-2 and TRBJ2-7, the complete variable domain reads GAGVSQSPSNKVTEKGKDVELRCDPISGHTALYWYRQSLGQGLEFLIYFQGNSAPDKSGLPSDRFSAERTGGSVSTLTIQRTQQEDSAVYLCASSLEAGSYYEQYFGPGTRLTVT.

In nucleotides, the CDR3 is TGTGCCAGCAGTTACTCCCCCCAATTCTACGAGCAGTACTTC. Its protein product is CASSYSPQFYEQYF. The chain combines TRBV6-5 with TRBJ2-7; D not resolved. V was cut by 0 bases and J by 3 bases, with 9 bases left in between. The length of the CDR3 is 14 residues. Germline CDR1 reads MNHEY; CDR2 reads SVGAGI.

The chain uses TRBV5-1 and TRBJ2-7, with TRBD1 matching over 7 bases. V trimming: 2 bases; J trimming: 7 bases; junction bases outside the gene matches: 6. The CDR3 consists of 13 residues. Germline V gene lookup returns CDR1 SGHRS and CDR2 YFSETQ. Written as DNA, the CDR3 is TGCGCCAGCAGCTTACAGGGGAGTGAGGAGCAGTACTTC. Amino acids: CASSLQGSEEQYF.

In its sample, this clonotype was seen a few times. This chain connects TRBV5-4 to TRBJ2-1, with TRBD1 identical over 8 bases. There are 15 residues in the CDR3. Germline V lookup: CDR1 SGHNT, CDR2 YYREEE (reference sequence). Trimming at V came to 1 base and at J to 2 bases, leaving 2 bases not matched to a gene. CDR3 sequence reads: CASSLRTGPYNEQFF. The CDR3 coding sequence is TGTGCCAGCAGCTTGAGGACAGGGCCCTACAATGAGCAGTTCTTC.